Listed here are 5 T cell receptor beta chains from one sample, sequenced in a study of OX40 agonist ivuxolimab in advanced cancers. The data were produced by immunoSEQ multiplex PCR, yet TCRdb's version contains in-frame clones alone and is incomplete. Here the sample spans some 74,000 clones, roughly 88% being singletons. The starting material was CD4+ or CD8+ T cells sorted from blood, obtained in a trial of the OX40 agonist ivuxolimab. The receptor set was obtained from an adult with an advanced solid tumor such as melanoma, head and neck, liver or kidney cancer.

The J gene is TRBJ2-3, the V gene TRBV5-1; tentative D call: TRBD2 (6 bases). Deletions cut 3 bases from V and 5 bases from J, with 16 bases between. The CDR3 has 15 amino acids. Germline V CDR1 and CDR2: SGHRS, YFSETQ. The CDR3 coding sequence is TGCGCCAGCAGCTCGTGGACCTCGGAGGGAGATACGCAGTATTTT. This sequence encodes CASSSWTSEGDTQYF.

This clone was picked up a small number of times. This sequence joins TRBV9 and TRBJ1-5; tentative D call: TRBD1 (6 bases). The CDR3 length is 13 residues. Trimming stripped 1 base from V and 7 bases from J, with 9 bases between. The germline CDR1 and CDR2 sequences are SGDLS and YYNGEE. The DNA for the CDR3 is TGTGCCAGCAGCGTAACAGGGCAGCAGCCCCAGCATTTT. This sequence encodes CASSVTGQQPQHF.

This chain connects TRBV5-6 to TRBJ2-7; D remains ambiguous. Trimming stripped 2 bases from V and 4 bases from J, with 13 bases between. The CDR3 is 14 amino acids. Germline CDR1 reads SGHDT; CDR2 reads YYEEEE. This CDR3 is CASSFVGSAYEQYF. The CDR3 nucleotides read TGTGCCAGCAGCTTCGTAGGGTCGGCGTACGAGCAGTACTTC.

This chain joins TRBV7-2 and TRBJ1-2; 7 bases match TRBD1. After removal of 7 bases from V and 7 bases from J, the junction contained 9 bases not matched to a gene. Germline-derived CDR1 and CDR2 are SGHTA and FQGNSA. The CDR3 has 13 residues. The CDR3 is CASNTPGTAGYTF. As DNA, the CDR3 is TGTGCCAGCAACACCCCGGGGACAGCTGGCTACACCTTC.

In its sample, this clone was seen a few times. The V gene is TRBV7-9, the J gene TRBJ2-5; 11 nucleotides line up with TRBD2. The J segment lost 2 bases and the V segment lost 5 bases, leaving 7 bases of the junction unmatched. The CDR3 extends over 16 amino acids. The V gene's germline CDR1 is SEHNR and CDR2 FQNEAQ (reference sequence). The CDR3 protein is CASSPRTSGWQETQYF. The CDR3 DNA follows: TGTGCCAGCAGCCCCCGGACTAGCGGGTGGCAAGAGACCCAGTACTTC.